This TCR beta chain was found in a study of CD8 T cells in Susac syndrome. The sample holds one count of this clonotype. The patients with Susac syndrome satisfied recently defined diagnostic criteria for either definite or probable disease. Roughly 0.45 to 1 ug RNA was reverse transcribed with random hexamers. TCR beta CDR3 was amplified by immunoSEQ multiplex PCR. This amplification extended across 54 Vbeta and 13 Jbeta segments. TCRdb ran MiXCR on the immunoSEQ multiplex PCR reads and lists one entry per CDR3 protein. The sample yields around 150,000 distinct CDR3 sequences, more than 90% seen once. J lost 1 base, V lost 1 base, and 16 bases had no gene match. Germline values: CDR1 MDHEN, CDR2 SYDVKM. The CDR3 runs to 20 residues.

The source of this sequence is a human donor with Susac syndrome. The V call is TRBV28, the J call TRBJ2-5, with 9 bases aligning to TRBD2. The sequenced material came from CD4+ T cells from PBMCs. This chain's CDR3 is CASSLSFLVSGSRGQETQYF. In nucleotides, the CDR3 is TGTGCCAGCAGTTTATCATTTTTGGTTAGCGGGAGTCGGGGCCAAGAGACCCAGTACTTC.